The 3 T cell receptor beta chains below come from one sample, sequenced in a study of graft-versus-host responses after intestinal transplantation. What these receptors recognize is not known. The assay was immunoSEQ multiplex PCR, and TCRdb's table has in-frame clones only and misses some. The sample carries approximately 75,000 clones, over 85% recorded once. Sequencing was performed on unstimulated CD8+ T cells sorted from spleen or lymph node cells, taken before intestinal transplant. The origin of the receptors is a human donor who received an intestinal transplant.

The count of this clone is one. The chain is built from TRBV10-2 and TRBJ2-5; D is uncertain. The last part of the DNA fits TRBJ2-7 better; the J call may be wrong. This CDR3 region has 17 residues. Looked up from germline, CDR1 is WSHSY and CDR2 is SAAADI. The CDR3 here is CASSESGSWGDGDEQYF. In DNA form, the CDR3 reads TGCGCCAGCAGTGAGTCGGGATCTTGGGGTGATGGCGACGAGCAGTACTTC.

CDR3 nucleotide sequence: TGTGCCACCAGCAGAGGTTTACCCAGCAATCAGCCCCAGCATTTT. Translated, it gives CATSRGLPSNQPQHF. The chain carries TRBV15 and TRBJ1-5; D not resolved. CDR1 LNHNV and CDR2 YYDKDF come from the germline V gene (reference sequence). Trimming stripped 1 base from V and 1 base from J, with 8 bases between. CDR3 length equals 15 residues.

This clone turned up a few times. This sequence joins TRBV5-8 and TRBJ2-1; unclear D gene. Germline V gene data show CDR1 as SGHTS and CDR2 as YDEGEE. There are 14 residues in the CDR3. V lost 2 bases and J lost 3, with 9 bases in between. The CDR3 spells CASSLLTGYNEQFF. The CDR3 DNA is TGTGCCAGCAGCTTATTAACCGGCTACAATGAGCAGTTCTTC.